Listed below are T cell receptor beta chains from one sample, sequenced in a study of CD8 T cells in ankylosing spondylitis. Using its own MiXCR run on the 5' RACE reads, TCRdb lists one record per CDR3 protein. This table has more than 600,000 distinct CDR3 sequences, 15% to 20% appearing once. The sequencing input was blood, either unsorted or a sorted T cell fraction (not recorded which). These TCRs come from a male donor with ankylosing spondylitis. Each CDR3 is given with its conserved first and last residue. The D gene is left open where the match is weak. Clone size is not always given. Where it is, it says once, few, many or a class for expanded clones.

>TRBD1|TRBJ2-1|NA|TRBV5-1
TGCGCCAGCAGCACGACAGGGTGGGGTGAGCAGTTCTTC
CASSTTGWGEQFF
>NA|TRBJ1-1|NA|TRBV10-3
TGTGCCATCAGTGGAGGGATGAACACTGAAGCTTTCTTT
CAISGGMNTEAFF
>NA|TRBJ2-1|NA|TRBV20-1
TGCAGTGCTAGAGAACTAGCTTTGGTTGAGCAGTTCTTC
CSARELALVEQFF
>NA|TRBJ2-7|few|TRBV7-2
TGTGCCAGCAGCCCCGGCGCAGGCTCTTCCTACGAGCAGTACTTC
CASSPGAGSSYEQYF
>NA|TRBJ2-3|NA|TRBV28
TGTGCCAGCACTACGGCTAGCGCAACACCCGCAAGCACAGATACGCAGTATTTT
CASTTASATPASTDTQYF
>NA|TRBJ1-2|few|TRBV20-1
TGCAGTGCTAGAGTCTTGGGCGGAGACTATGGCTACACCTTC
CSARVLGGDYGYTF
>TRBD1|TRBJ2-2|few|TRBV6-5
TGTGCCAGCAGTTACCAGACAGGGGACACCGGGGAGCTGTTTTTT
CASSYQTGDTGELFF
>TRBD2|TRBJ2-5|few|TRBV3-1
TGTGCCAGCAGCCAAGATATACTAGCGGGAGCTCGGACCCAGTACTTC
CASSQDILAGARTQYF
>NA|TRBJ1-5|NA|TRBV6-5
TGTGCCAGCAGTTACGAGGGGTCTACTCAGCCCCAGCATTTT
CASSYEGSTQPQHF
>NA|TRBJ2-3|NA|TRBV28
TGTGCCAGCAGCGTGAAGTTTACGCAGTATTTT
CASSVKFTQYF
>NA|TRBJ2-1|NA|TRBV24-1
TGTGCCACCAGCCCAGGACCCTACAACGCCTACAATGAGCAGTTCTTC
CATSPGPYNAYNEQFF
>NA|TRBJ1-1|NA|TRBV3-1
TGTGCCAGCAGCCCGACTCTAAGTGGGACTGAAGCTTTCTTT
CASSPTLSGTEAFF
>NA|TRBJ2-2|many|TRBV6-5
TGTGCCAGCAGTTGGGGGAACACCGGGGAGCTGTTTTTT
CASSWGNTGELFF
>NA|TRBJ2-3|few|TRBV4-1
TGCGCCAGCAGCCAAGTCCAGGGCGTCTCAGATACGCAGTATTTT
CASSQVQGVSDTQYF
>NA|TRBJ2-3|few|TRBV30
TGTGCCTGGACAGGGGGGCTAAAAGATACGCAGTATTTT
CAWTGGLKDTQYF
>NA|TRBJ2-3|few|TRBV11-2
TGTGCCAGCAGGCCCCGGACGCTCTTGGGGGCAGATACGCAGTATTTT
CASRPRTLLGADTQYF
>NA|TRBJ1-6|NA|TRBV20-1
TGCAGTGCTCCTCGGGTGGGGAATAATTCACCCCTCCACTTT
CSAPRVGNNSPLHF
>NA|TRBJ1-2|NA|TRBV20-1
TGCAGTGCTAGCCCCCCAGGGAACTATGGCTACACCTTC
CSASPPGNYGYTF
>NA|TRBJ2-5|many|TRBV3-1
TGTGCCAGCAGCCAAGACGGAGAGGTTGGGGAGACCCAGTACTTC
CASSQDGEVGETQYF
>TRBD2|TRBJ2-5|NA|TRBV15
TGTGCCACCAGCAGAGGAACTAGCGGGAGTGAGACCCAGTACTTC
CATSRGTSGSETQYF
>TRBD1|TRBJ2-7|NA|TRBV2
TGTGCCAGCAACGTCGGGACAGGGGGCGAGCAGTACTTC
CASNVGTGGEQYF
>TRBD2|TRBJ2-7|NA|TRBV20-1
TGCAGTGCTAGGGTAGCGGGAGGGCTGTGGGAGCAGTACTTC
CSARVAGGLWEQYF
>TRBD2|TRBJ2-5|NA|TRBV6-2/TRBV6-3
TGTGCCAGCAGGTTGCGTCGGGAGGGCCGGGAGACCCAGTACTTC
CASRLRREGRETQYF
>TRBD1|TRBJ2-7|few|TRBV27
TGTGCCAGCAGTTTATTAGGGACAGGGCTTTACTACGAGCAGTACTTC
CASSLLGTGLYYEQYF
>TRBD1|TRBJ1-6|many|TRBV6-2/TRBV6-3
TGTGCCAGCAGTTCCGGACAGGTCCATAATTCACCCCTCCACTTT
CASSSGQVHNSPLHF
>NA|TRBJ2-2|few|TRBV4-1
TGCGCCAGCAGCCAAGCGGACTACACCGGGGAGCTGTTTTTT
CASSQADYTGELFF
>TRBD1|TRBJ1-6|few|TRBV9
TGTGCCAGCAGCTCATACGGGGGACAGGGGTCACCCCTCCACTTT
CASSSYGGQGSPLHF
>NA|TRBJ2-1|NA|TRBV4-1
TGCGCCAGCAGCCAAGTCCTAGGGGATGAGCAGTTCTTC
CASSQVLGDEQFF
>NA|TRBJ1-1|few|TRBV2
TGTGCCAGCAGTGAAAACACAGAAACTGAAGCTTTCTTT
CASSENTETEAFF
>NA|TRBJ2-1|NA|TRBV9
TGTGCCAGCAGCGTAGTAGAGCGGAACAATGAGCAGTTCTTC
CASSVVERNNEQFF
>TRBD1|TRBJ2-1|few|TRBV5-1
TGCGCCAGCAGCTCCTCCGGGACAGGGATCAATGAGCAGTTCTTC
CASSSSGTGINEQFF
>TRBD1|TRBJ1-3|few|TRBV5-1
TGCGCCAGCAGCTTGGGCTATAACAGGGGGTCCGGAAACACCATATATTTT
CASSLGYNRGSGNTIYF
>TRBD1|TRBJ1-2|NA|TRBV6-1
TGTGCCAGCATACAACAGGGGCCCGCGGACTATGGCTACACCTTC
CASIQQGPADYGYTF
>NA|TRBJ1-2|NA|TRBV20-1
TGCAGTGTGGAATTCATGTCTAACTATGGCTACACCTTC
CSVEFMSNYGYTF
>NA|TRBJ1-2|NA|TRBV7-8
TGTGCCAGCAGCTTCTCACAGGGAGGGAACTATGGCTACACCTTC
CASSFSQGGNYGYTF
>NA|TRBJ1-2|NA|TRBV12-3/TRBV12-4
TGTGCCAGCAGTTTCCGGCCTAACTATGGCTACACCTTC
CASSFRPNYGYTF
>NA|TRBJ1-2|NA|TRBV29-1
TGCAGCGTTGTTGGGGGGGATCCCCCTAACTATGGCTACACCTTC
CSVVGGDPPNYGYTF
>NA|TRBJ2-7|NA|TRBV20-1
TGCAGTGCCAGCTCGGGGAAAGGGGAGCAGTACTTC
CSASSGKGEQYF
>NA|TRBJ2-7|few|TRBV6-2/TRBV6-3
TGTGCCAGCGGGACTCCCGAAACCTACGAGCAGTACTTC
CASGTPETYEQYF
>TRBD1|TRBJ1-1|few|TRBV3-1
TGTGCCAGCAGCCCCAGGGGGACAGAAGAAGCTTTCTTT
CASSPRGTEEAFF
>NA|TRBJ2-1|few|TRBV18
TGTGCCAGCTCACTTGGTCCGATACCCTACAATGAGCAGTTCTTC
CASSLGPIPYNEQFF
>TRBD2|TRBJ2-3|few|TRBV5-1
TGCGCCAGCAGCCCGGGGTCTTGGCTCGGGGGGGGACTGGCCGCGCGGACAGATACGCAGTATTTT
CASSPGSWLGGGLAARTDTQYF
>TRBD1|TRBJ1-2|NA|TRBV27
TGTGCCAGCAGTCTCAGGACAGGCCGGGGGATTTATGGCTACACCTTC
CASSLRTGRGIYGYTF
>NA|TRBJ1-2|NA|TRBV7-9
TGTGCCAGCAGCCCCGGAGGAGCCGGTTTCTATGGCTACACCTTC
CASSPGGAGFYGYTF
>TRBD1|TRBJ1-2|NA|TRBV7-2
TGTGCCAGCAGCGCCCAGATCCAGGTGACAGGGCCTGGCTACACCTTC
CASSAQIQVTGPGYTF
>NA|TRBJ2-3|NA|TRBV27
TGTGCCAGCAGTTTAGAGCTAGCGTTTTCCACAGATACGCAGTATTTT
CASSLELAFSTDTQYF
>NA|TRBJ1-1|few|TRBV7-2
TGTGCCAGCAGTGGACCCTACACTGAAGCTTTCTTT
CASSGPYTEAFF
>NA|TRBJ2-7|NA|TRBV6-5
TGTGCCAGCAGTCTACTCCAAGGGGGGCACGAGCAGTACTTC
CASSLLQGGHEQYF
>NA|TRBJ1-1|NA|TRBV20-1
TGCAGTGCTAGCGAAACGGGACACCCGAACACTGAAGCTTTCTTT
CSASETGHPNTEAFF
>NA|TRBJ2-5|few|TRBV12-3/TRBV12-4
TGTGCCAGCAGTTCCCCGGGGGAACAAGAGACCCAGTACTTC
CASSSPGEQETQYF
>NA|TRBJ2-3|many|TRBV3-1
TGTGCCAGCAGCCGCCAACTGGGTTTTGCAGATACGCAGTATTTT
CASSRQLGFADTQYF
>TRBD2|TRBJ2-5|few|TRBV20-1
TGCAGTGCGGGTACCGGGATACTAGCGGGCGAGACCCAGTACTTC
CSAGTGILAGETQYF
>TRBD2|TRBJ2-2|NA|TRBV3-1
TGTGCCAGCAGCCAAGTGGGGTCGAGCGGGAGCGATACCGGGGAGCTGTTTTTT
CASSQVGSSGSDTGELFF